These T cell receptor beta chains were read from a single sample in a study of blood T cell repertoires in COVID-19. Clones were sequenced by immunoSEQ multiplex PCR, and TCRdb holds only the in-frame ones, with some missing. Of more than 200,000 clones in the sample, about 85% were seen once. Source material: peripheral blood. These receptors were obtained from a man younger than 35 with active or convalescent COVID-19. The CDR3 runs from the conserved cysteine through the conserved F or W. Fields, in order: clone size, V gene, J gene, CDR3 protein. The size entry is marked missing in some rows and otherwise reads once, few, many or a size class.

clone size: .; V gene: TRBV6-5; J gene: TRBJ1-2; CDR3 protein: CASTLFQGHGYTF
clone size: .; V gene: TRBV27; J gene: TRBJ1-2; CDR3 protein: CASRPAAIRGRGYTF
clone size: .; V gene: TRBV7-6; J gene: TRBJ1-2; CDR3 protein: CASSSGTAFTNYGYTF
clone size: .; V gene: TRBV29-1; J gene: TRBJ1-2; CDR3 protein: CSVSKTGGDNYGYTF
clone size: few; V gene: TRBV27; J gene: TRBJ1-5; CDR3 protein: CASSLSSPRGSPQHF
clone size: .; V gene: TRBV3-1/TRBV3-2; J gene: TRBJ2-1; CDR3 protein: CASSQGGLKDANEQFF
clone size: .; V gene: TRBV25-1; J gene: TRBJ1-2; CDR3 protein: CASSEWSYGYTF
clone size: .; V gene: TRBV5-4; J gene: TRBJ2-3; CDR3 protein: CASTLGGARDTQYF
clone size: once; V gene: TRBV18; J gene: TRBJ2-1; CDR3 protein: CASSIFDRGELNEQFF
clone size: .; V gene: TRBV12-3/TRBV12-4; J gene: TRBJ1-2; CDR3 protein: CASRQGGGGYTF
clone size: .; V gene: TRBV15; J gene: TRBJ2-3; CDR3 protein: CATSRGLAVTDTQYF
clone size: .; V gene: TRBV25-1; J gene: TRBJ1-4; CDR3 protein: CASSETGDNEKLFF
clone size: .; V gene: TRBV7-9; J gene: TRBJ2-7; CDR3 protein: CASSPPTGNSYEQYF
clone size: .; V gene: TRBV29-1; J gene: TRBJ2-7; CDR3 protein: CSVKAGYEQYF
clone size: few; V gene: TRBV19; J gene: TRBJ1-5; CDR3 protein: CASSMGRGLSNQPQHF
clone size: .; V gene: TRBV7-9; J gene: TRBJ2-5; CDR3 protein: CASSLGFRGLETQYF
clone size: .; V gene: TRBV6-5; J gene: TRBJ2-1; CDR3 protein: CASSYLHEQFF
clone size: .; V gene: TRBV28; J gene: TRBJ2-1; CDR3 protein: CASRPTTGDTYNEQFF
clone size: .; V gene: TRBV5-6; J gene: TRBJ1-3; CDR3 protein: CASSYGTSHSGNTIYF
clone size: few; V gene: TRBV18; J gene: TRBJ1-5; CDR3 protein: CASSPVQGSNQPQHF
clone size: .; V gene: TRBV5-1; J gene: TRBJ2-3; CDR3 protein: CASSLKRGPDTQYF
clone size: .; V gene: TRBV9; J gene: TRBJ2-7; CDR3 protein: CASSVDGREQYF
clone size: .; V gene: TRBV29-1; J gene: TRBJ2-3; CDR3 protein: CSVGTSADTQYF
clone size: .; V gene: TRBV2; J gene: TRBJ1-1; CDR3 protein: CASSFNELGQGLPLNTEAFF
clone size: .; V gene: TRBV18; J gene: TRBJ2-1; CDR3 protein: CASSPVLAYEQFF
clone size: once; V gene: TRBV5-1; J gene: TRBJ2-3; CDR3 protein: CASSLETIPTDTQYF
clone size: .; V gene: TRBV11-2; J gene: TRBJ1-5; CDR3 protein: CASSPLPRGGNQPQHF
clone size: .; V gene: TRBV16; J gene: TRBJ1-2; CDR3 protein: CASSQSRGGYTF
clone size: .; V gene: TRBV7-8; J gene: TRBJ2-7; CDR3 protein: CASSGRLAGATYEQYF